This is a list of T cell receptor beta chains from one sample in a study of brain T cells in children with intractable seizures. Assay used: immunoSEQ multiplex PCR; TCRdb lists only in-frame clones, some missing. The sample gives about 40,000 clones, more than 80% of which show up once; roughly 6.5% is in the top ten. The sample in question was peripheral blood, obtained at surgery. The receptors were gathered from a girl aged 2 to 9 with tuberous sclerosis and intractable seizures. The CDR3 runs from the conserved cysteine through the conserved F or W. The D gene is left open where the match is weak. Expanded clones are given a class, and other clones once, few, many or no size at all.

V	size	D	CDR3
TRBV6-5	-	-	CASSPLDHNYGYTF
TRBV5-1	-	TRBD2	CASSLGGSGGNEQFF
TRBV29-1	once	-	CSVRAHYNSPLHF
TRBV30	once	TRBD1	CAWGQGLTGANVLTF
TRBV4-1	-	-	CASSQTGTAKETQYF
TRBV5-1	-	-	CASSESETQYF
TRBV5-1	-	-	CASSMTGQETQYF
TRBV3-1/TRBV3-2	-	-	CASSPPGANTEAFF
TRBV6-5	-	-	CASSYQSGVTQYF
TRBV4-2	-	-	CASSQDVEFLDTQYF
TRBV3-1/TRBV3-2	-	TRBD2	CASIGSGVSQETQYF
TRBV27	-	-	CASSLQNSPLHF
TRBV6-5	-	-	CASRLSGANVLTF
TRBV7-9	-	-	CASSLTFSGNTIYF
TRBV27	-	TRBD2	CASQGLANQEDTQYF
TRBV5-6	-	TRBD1	CASSLETGVSEKLFF